This record covers a single TCR beta chain. This clone showed up just once. Its antigen is still unknown. It has no much larger one-base neighbor in the sample; base qualities were not kept. The sample's time point label, in plain terms: cycle 2 day 1 (C2D1) of nivolumab. All trial patients had relapsed after autologous stem cell transplantation, with cohorts A, B and C differing in prior brentuximab vedotin exposure. The trial cohort comprised around 60 patients with relapsed/refractory classical Hodgkin lymphoma whose best overall responses were complete response, partial response or progressive disease. Single-agent nivolumab was administered to trial patients in the multi-cohort phase II CheckMate 205 trial. An independent review committee assessed best overall response by applying the 2007 International Working Group response criteria. Trial PBMCs were collected just before the start of nivolumab (C1D1) and during therapy at cycle 2 day 1 and cycle 4 day 1. Peripheral blood was collected in 8 mL Vacutainer Cell Preparation Tubes, from which PBMCs were isolated by centrifugation and then cryopreserved.

V trim: 3 bases; J trim: 3 bases; unmatched bases: 1. The CDR3 contains 14 residues, cysteine and phenylalanine counted. CDR3 DNA is the only sequence kept; it has 42 bases, read in frame from the first base. Reading the germline V gene (reference sequence) gives CDR1 GTSNPN and CDR2 SVGIG. This record belongs to a study of PD-1 blockade in classical Hodgkin lymphoma (TCRdb year 2020). Context from the whole study: Nivolumab dosing was 3 mg/kg intravenously every 2 weeks, continuing until either disease progression or unacceptable toxicity. The study used CyTOF and TCR beta sequencing to define a peripheral blood immune signature of response to PD-1 blockade in classical Hodgkin lymphoma.

The Qiagen DNeasy kit was used to extract genomic DNA both from unsorted PBMCs and from the negatively selected CD4+ and CD8+ fractions. Amplification of TCR beta CDR3 regions was done by immunoSEQ multiplex PCR with primers that anneal to V and J segments. Amplification bias was minimized using a synthetic immune receptor repertoire, and residual bias was removed computationally after sequencing. Under the source paper's analysis protocol: Repertoire diversity was quantified as the Shannon entropy index using custom Python scripts. The unsorted, CD4+ and CD8+ repertoires were each analyzed separately, with the exception of combined analyses, where CD4+ and CD8+ sequences were merged in silico. A clone was considered expanded if an increase in frequency of at least 2-fold after treatment relative to C1D1 was found, and a pseudocount of 0.5 was applied to clones undetected at baseline. Clones with 0 or 1 copy at C1D1 were classified as singleton clones, and clones with 2 or more copies were classified as non-singleton clones. Clones expanded in unsorted samples were assigned a CD4+, CD8+ or unknown annotation through matching of protein sequences in sorted samples from the same patient. Wilcoxon tests on paired samples were used to test diversity changes from C1D1 to C4D1. TCRdb retrieved this table from immuneACCESS and kept in-frame rearrangements only. Not all clones are present; in checked studies, unresolved V genes account for under half, and no reason is known for the remainder. The DNA was the basis for D and trimming; V, J and clone size are from that table. This sample holds about 22,000 clones; over 60% were observed only once. The top ten constitute about a sixth of the sample.

General study outcomes and caveats: Baseline TCR diversity was reported as lower in newly diagnosed patients than in healthy donors, and lower still in relapsed/refractory patients. A significant rise by C4D1 was seen in CD4+ but not CD8+ TCR diversity (p=0.0027 vs p=0.16), with the rise being most apparent in complete responders (p=0.02). Trial patients achieving complete response had baseline diversity similar to newly diagnosed patients, whereas partial responders and progressors had significantly lower diversity. Patients starting nivolumab less than 1 year after ASCT had lower diversity and were excluded from later analyses to avoid confounding by immune reconstitution. The study covered only a single clinical trial cohort, and the causes of the repertoire differences, possibly disease activity or prior therapy, were still not defined.

Recombination connected TRBV30 to TRBJ1-6; TRBD1 matches 8 bases in the middle. The receptor's source is a human donor with classical Hodgkin lymphoma. The specimen was peripheral blood mononuclear cells (PBMCs), collected before the second cycle of nivolumab. The nucleotide sequence is TGTGCCTGGAGCGACAGGGGCTATAATTCACCCCTCCACTTT. It translates to CAWSDRGYNSPLHF.